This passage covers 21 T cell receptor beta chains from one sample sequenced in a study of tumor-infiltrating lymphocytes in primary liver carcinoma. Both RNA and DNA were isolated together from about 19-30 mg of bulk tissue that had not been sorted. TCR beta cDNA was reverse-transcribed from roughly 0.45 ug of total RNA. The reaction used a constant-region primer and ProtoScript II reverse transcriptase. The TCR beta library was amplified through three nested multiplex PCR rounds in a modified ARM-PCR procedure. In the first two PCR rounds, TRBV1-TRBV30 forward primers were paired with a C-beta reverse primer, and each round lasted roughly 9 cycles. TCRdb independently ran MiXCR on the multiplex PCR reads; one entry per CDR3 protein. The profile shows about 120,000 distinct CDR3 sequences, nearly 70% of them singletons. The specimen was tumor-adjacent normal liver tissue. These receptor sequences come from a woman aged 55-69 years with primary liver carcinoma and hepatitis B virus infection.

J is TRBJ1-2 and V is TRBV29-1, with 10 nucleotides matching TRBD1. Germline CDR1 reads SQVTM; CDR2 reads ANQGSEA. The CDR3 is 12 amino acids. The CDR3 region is CSAGTGDYGYTF. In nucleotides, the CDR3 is TGCAGTGCTGGGACAGGGGACTATGGCTACACCTTC.

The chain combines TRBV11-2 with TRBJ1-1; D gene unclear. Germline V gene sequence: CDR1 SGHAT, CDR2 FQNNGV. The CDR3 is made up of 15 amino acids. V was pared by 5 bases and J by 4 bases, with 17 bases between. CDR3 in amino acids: CASSPGMGMVTEAFF. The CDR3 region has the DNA TGTGCCAGCAGCCCCGGGATGGGAATGGTCACTGAAGCTTTCTTT.

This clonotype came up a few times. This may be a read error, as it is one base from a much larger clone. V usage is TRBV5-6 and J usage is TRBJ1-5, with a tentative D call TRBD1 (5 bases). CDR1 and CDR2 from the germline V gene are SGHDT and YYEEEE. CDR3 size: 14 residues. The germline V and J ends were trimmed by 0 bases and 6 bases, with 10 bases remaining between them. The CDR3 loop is CASSLAGRVQPQHF. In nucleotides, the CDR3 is TGTGCCAGCAGCTTGGCCGGCAGGGTTCAGCCCCAGCATTTT.

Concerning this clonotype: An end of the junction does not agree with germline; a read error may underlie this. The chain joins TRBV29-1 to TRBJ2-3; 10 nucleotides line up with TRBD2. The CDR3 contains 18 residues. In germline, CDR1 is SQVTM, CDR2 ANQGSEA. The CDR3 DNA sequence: TGCAACGTTGAAGCCCGATCCCTAGCGGGGGTGCGCACAGGTACGCAGTATTTT. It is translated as CNVEARSLAGVRTGTQYF.

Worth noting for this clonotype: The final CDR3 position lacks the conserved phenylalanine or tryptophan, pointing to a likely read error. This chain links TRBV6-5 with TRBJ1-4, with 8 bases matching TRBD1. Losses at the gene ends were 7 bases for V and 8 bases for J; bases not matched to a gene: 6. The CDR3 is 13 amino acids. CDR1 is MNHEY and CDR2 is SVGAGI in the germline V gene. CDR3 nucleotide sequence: TGTGCCAGCATGCAGGGGGCTCGGGAAAAACTGTTTATT. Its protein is CASMQGAREKLFI.

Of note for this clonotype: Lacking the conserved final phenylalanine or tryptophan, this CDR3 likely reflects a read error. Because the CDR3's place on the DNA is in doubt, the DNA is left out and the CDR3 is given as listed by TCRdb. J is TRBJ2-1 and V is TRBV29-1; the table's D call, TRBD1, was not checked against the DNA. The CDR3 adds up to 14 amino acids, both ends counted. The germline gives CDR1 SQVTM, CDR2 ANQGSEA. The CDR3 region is CSVSRSQGKYEHFL.

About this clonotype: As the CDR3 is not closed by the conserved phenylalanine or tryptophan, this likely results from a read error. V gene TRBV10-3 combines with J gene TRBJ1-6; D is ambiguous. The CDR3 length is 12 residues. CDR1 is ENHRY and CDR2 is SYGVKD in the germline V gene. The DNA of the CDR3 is TGTGCTATCAGTGAGGATAATTCACCCCTCCACTGT. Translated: CAISEDNSPLHC.

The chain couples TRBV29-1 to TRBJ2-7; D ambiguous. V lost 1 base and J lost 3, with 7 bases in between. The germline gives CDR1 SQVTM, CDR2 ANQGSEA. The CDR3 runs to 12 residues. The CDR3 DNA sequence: TGCAGCGTTGAAGTTAGAGGCTACGAGCAGTACTTC. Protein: CSVEVRGYEQYF.

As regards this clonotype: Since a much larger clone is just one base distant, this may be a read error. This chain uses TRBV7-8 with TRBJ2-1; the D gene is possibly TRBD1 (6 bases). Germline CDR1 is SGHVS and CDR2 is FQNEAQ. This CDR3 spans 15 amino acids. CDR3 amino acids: CVSSLEQGLYNEQFF. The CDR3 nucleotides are TGTGTCAGCAGCTTAGAACAGGGTCTTTACAATGAGCAGTTCTTC.

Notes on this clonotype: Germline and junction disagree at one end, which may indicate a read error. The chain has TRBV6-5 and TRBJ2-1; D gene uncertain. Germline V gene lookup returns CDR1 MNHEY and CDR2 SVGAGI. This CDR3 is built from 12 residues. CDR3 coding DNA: TGCGTCAGCAGCCTTAGAAGGAGTGAACAGTTCTTC. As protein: CVSSLRRSEQFF.

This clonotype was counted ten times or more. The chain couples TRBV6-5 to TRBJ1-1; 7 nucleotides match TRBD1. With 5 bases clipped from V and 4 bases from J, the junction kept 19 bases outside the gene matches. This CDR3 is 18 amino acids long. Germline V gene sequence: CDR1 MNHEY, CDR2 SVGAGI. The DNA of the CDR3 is TGTGCCAGCAGTACCTCGGCAGGGGGTCCGCCCATGGGCACTGAAGCTTTCTTT. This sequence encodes CASSTSAGGPPMGTEAFF.

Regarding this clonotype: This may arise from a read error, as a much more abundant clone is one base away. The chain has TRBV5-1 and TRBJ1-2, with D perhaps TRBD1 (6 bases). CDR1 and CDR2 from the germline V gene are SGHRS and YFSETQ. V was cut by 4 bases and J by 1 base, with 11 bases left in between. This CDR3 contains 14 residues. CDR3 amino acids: CASSRGQSNYGYTF. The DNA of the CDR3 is TGCGCCAGCAGCCGAGGACAGAGTAACTATGGCTACACCTTC.

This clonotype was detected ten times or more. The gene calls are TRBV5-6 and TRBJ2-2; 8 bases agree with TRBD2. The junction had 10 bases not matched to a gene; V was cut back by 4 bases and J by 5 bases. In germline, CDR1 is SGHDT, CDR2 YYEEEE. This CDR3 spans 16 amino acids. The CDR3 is CASSLAGTRDTGELFF. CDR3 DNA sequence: TGTGCCAGCAGCCTAGCCGGGACTAGAGATACCGGGGAGCTGTTTTTT.

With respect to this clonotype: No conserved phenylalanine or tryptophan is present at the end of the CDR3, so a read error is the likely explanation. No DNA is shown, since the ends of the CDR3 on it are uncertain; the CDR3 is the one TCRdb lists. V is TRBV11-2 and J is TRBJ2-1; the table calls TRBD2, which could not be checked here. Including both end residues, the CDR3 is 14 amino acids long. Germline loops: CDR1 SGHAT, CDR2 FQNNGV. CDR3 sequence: CASSLAGGPLERFI.

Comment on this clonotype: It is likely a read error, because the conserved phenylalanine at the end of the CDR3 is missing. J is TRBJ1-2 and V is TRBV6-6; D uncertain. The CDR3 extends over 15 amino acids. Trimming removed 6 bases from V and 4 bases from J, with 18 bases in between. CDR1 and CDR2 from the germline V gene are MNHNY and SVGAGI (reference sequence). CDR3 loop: CASSHGPRDGYGYTV. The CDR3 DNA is TGTGCCAGCAGCCACGGACCTCGAGACGGCTATGGCTACACCGTC.

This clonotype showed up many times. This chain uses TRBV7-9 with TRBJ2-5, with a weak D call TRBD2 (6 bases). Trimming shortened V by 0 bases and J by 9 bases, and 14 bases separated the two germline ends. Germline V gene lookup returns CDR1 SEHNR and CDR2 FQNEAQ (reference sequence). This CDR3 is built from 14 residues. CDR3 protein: CASSLAGREESQYF. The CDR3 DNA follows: TGTGCCAGCAGCTTAGCGGGCAGGGAGGAGTCCCAGTACTTC.

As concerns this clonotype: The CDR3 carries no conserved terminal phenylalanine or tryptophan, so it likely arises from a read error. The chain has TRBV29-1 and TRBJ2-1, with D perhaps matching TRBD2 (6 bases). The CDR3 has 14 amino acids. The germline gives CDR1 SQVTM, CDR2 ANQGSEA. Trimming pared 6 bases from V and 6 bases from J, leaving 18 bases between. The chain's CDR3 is CSVTGTGGANEQFL. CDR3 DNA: TGCAGCGTAACCGGGACTGGCGGAGCCAATGAGCAGTTCTTA.

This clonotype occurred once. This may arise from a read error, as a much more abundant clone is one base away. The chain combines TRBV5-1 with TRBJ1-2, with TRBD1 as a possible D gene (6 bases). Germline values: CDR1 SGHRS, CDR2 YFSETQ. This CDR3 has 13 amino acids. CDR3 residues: CASSSDRSRGYIF. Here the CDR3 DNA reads TGCGCCAGCAGCTCCGACAGGTCTCGGGGCTACATCTTC. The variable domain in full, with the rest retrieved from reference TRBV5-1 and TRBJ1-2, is KAGVTQTPRYLIKTRGQQVTLSCSPISGHRSVSWYQQTPGQGLQFLFEYFSETQRNKGNFPGRFSGRQFSNSRSEMNVSTLELGDSALYLCASSSDRSRGYIFGSGTRLTVV.

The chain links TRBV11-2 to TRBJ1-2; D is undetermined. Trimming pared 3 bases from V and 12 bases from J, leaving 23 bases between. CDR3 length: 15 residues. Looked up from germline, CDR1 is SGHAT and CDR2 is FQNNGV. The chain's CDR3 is CASSFGSGLGYGNTF. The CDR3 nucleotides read TGTGCCAGCAGCTTTGGTTCGGGGTTAGGCTATGGGAACACCTTC. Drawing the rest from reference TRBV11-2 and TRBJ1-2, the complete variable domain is EAGVAQSPRYKIIEKRQSVAFWCNPISGHATLYWYQQILGQGPKLLIQFQNNGVVDDSQLPKDRFSAERLKGVDSTLKIQPAKLEDSAVYLCASSFGSGLGYGNTFGSGTRLTVV.

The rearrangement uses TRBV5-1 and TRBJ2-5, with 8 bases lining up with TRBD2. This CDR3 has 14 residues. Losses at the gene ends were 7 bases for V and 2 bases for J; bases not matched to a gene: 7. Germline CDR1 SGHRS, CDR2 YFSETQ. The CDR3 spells CASGPSGGQETQYF. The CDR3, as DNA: TGCGCCAGCGGTCCCAGCGGGGGACAAGAGACCCAGTACTTC.

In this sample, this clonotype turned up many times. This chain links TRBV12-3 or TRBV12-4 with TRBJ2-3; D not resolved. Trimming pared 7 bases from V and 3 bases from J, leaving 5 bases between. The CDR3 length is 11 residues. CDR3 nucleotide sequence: TGTGCCAGCAAACAAACAGATACGCAGTATTTT. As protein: CASKQTDTQYF.